The source of this TCR beta chain is a study of T cell responses to AZD1222 COVID-19 vaccine. Study observations and caveats: Baseline serology detected seropositivity in only 5 or 6 AZD1222 recipients.

Of note for this clone: Its antigen is unidentified.

The V gene's germline CDR1 is MNHEY and CDR2 SMNVEV (reference sequence). The ends were cut back, 8 bases at V and 4 bases at J, with 18 bases in the middle. The CDR3 runs to 14 residues. Data came from immunoSEQ multiplex PCR; TCRdb stores just in-frame clones and leaves some out. The sample contains about 100,000 clones, roughly 90% of which appear only once. The rearrangement links TRBV27 to TRBJ2-7, with D possibly called TRBD1 or TRBD2 (5 bases each). The TCR comes from an adult in good health. The sample was peripheral blood, taken on day 0 of AZD1222 vaccination. The CDR3 sequence is CASRPRGATYEQYF. DNA of the CDR3: TGTGCCAGCCGTCCGAGGGGAGCAACTTACGAGCAGTACTTC.